The T cell receptor (beta chain) under discussion was sequenced for a study of CD8+CD57+ T cells in acquired aplastic anemia. This clonotype has only a few counts. Its specificity is unknown. The study's findings and limits: The study identified twenty-nine CD8+ CDR3 sequences shared by patients and controls.

V trimming: 5 bases; J trimming: 1 base; junction bases outside the gene matches: 2. Germline loops: CDR1 SGHAT, CDR2 FQNNGV. CDR3 length equals 15 residues. Selection for sequencing was limited to patients who had shown CD8+CD57+ cell expansion by flow cytometry. Researchers used genomic DNA as the template to profile TCR beta VDJ and CDR3. TCRdb re-called the reads with MiXCR, one entry per CDR3 protein. This table has 110,000 or so distinct CDR3 sequences, under 65% appearing once. The clonotype comes from a human donor with aplastic anemia. V and J are TRBV11-2 and TRBJ2-1, with TRBD2 matching over 10 bases. The specimen was sorted CD4+, CD8+, or CD8+CD57+ T cells (not recorded which) from PBMCs. The CDR3: CASSGTSASYNEQFF. The CDR3 bases are TGTGCCAGCAGCGGGACTAGCGCGTCCTACAATGAGCAGTTCTTC. Full variable domain (remainder filled in from reference TRBV11-2 and TRBJ2-1): EAGVAQSPRYKIIEKRQSVAFWCNPISGHATLYWYQQILGQGPKLLIQFQNNGVVDDSQLPKDRFSAERLKGVDSTLKIQPAKLEDSAVYLCASSGTSASYNEQFFGPGTRLTVL.